The 13 T cell receptor beta chains below were found in one sample sequenced in a study of T-cell reconstitution after alpha-beta-depleted transplantation in children. TCRbeta library preparation incorporated unique molecular identifiers. TCRdb re-derived calls from the PCR reads in MiXCR, one entry per CDR3 protein. Here the sample spans around 600,000 distinct CDR3 sequences, roughly 17% being singletons. Source: PBMCs from the stem cell graft donor, taken from the stem cell graft. The origin of the receptors is a human donor who donated a stem cell graft to a child with acute myeloid leukemia.

This clonotype was counted only a few times. J is TRBJ1-4 and V is TRBV20-1; possible D gene TRBD1, 5 bases. This CDR3 comprises 14 residues. The V gene's germline CDR1 is DFQATT and CDR2 SNEGSKA (reference sequence). V was pared by 0 bases and J by 7 bases, with 12 bases between. CDR3: CSARDPSRGEKLFF. The CDR3 DNA follows: TGCAGTGCTAGAGATCCTAGTAGGGGTGAAAAACTGTTTTTT.

As concerns this clonotype: This may be a read error, as it is one base from a much larger clone. This rearrangement joins TRBV20-1 to TRBJ2-2, with D possibly being TRBD1 or TRBD2 (6 bases each). CDR3 length: 15 amino acids. Germline V gene data show CDR1 as DFQATT and CDR2 as SNEGSKA (reference sequence). CDR3 DNA: TGCAGTGCTAGCAAGGGGACAACGAACACCGGGGGGCTGTTTTTT. It is translated as CSASKGTTNTGGLFF.

This clonotype was detected only once. This may come from a read error, since a much larger clone is one base off. This chain connects TRBV20-1 to TRBJ2-3; D may be TRBD1 (6 bases). The J call is doubtful: the DNA matches TRBJ1-5 better. The CDR3 runs 14 residues. The germline CDR1 and CDR2 sequences are DFQATT and SNEGSKA (reference sequence). The CDR3 DNA sequence: TGCAGTGCTAGCCCCACAGGGAGAGGGGATACGCAGCATTTT. Protein product: CSASPTGRGDTQHF.

The chain uses TRBV20-1 and TRBJ2-7; perhaps TRBD2 as D (5 bases). V lost 3 bases to trimming and J lost 5 bases, with 26 bases between them. This CDR3 spans 17 amino acids. Germline values: CDR1 DFQATT, CDR2 SNEGSKA (reference sequence). The CDR3 DNA is TGCAGTGCTAGGGATGGGGAGAGGAGCCCCGCAGTCCACGAGCAGTACTTC. Amino acids: CSARDGERSPAVHEQYF.

This clonotype was observed a few times. This rearrangement joins TRBV15 to TRBJ2-5; D ambiguous. Germline-derived CDR1 and CDR2 are LNHNV and YYDKDF (reference sequence). The V end was cut by 0 bases, the J end by 5 bases, with 7 bases between. The length of the CDR3 is 13 residues. In nucleotides, the CDR3 is TGTGCCACCAGCAGAGATAGAAGGGAGACCCAGTACTTC. The encoded protein is CATSRDRRETQYF.

The CDR3 coding sequence is TGCGCCAGCAGTCAATCCACGGACAGGGCCGGCAATGAGCAGTTCTTC. It codes for CASSQSTDRAGNEQFF. This sequence joins TRBV23-1 and TRBJ2-1, with TRBD1 matching 8 bases. TRBV23-1 qualifies as an ORF whose function is uncertain. The CDR3 totals 16 residues. The trim removed 0 bases at V and 6 bases at J, leaving 7 bases unmatched.

The sample holds a few counts of this clonotype. V gene TRBV5-1 combines with J gene TRBJ2-6; D remains unclear. This CDR3 is built from 15 residues. Trimming shortened V by 6 bases and J by 1 base, and 11 bases separated the two germline ends. Germline V CDR1 and CDR2: SGHRS, YFSETQ. For the CDR3, the DNA is TGCGCCAGCACAACGGAGACTTCTGGGGCCAACGTCCTGACTTTC. This sequence encodes CASTTETSGANVLTF.

The rearrangement joins TRBV20-1 to TRBJ2-1; no definite D call. The germline gives CDR1 DFQATT, CDR2 SNEGSKA (reference sequence). The V gene lost 2 bases and the J gene lost 5 bases, with 4 bases spanning the gap. The CDR3 extends over 11 amino acids. The CDR3 region is CSARRNNEQFF. The CDR3 DNA reads TGCAGTGCTAGAAGGAACAATGAGCAGTTCTTC.

This clonotype came up once. The V gene is TRBV12-3 or TRBV12-4, the J gene TRBJ2-1; the match to TRBD2 covers 9 bases. The CDR3 length is 14 residues. Unmatched junction bases numbered 9, after V lost 3 bases and J lost 12 bases. CDR3 in DNA: TGTGCCAGCAGTTTTACGGGCGGCGGGGGGGTGCAGTTCTTC. This codes for CASSFTGGGGVQFF.

This clonotype came up many times. The chain uses TRBV6-5 and TRBJ2-2; possible D gene TRBD1, 6 bases. The CDR3 is 19 residues long. Trimming removed 4 bases at V and 7 bases at J, with 28 bases between. In germline, CDR1 is MNHEY, CDR2 SVGAGI. The CDR3 here is CASSSAFLRQGKGVGELFF. Here the CDR3 DNA reads TGTGCCAGCAGTTCTGCTTTTCTGCGGCAGGGGAAGGGCGTCGGGGAGCTGTTTTTT.

In its sample, this clonotype was seen a few times. The rearrangement joins TRBV15 to TRBJ2-3; TRBD2 aligns across 9 bases. Trimming took 0 bases from V and 4 from J; bases not matched to a gene: 2. This CDR3 region has 15 residues. The V gene's germline CDR1 is LNHNV and CDR2 YYDKDF (reference sequence). CDR3 sequence reads: CATSRERGGPDTQYF. The CDR3 DNA follows: TGTGCCACCAGCAGAGAGCGGGGGGGCCCAGATACGCAGTATTTT.

This chain links TRBV4-2 with TRBJ1-1, with D uncertain. V gave up 4 bases and J gave up 5 bases, with 14 bases separating them. Germline CDR1 is LGHNA and CDR2 is YNFKEQ. This CDR3 is 14 amino acids long. For the CDR3, the DNA is TGTGCCAGCAGCCCCCGCATAGTCCGAACTGAAGCTTTCTTT. Its protein product is CASSPRIVRTEAFF.

This clonotype was counted many times. CDR3 residues: CASSQDSYSYEQYF. The CDR3 region has the DNA TGCGCCAGCAGCCAAGACAGCTACTCCTACGAGCAGTACTTC. The rearrangement joins TRBV4-3 to TRBJ2-7; D call uncertain. V was pared by 0 bases and J by 0 bases, with 6 bases between. Germline-derived CDR1 and CDR2 are LGHNA and YSLEER. This CDR3 contains 14 residues.